This TCR beta chain was documented in a study of early T cells in non-severe SARS-CoV-2 infection. General study points: VDJdb-based matching was biased toward anti-spike CD8 responses and missed private and CD4 specificities.

This clonotype appeared many times. Its antigen is unidentified. From the 5' RACE reads, TCRdb called clonotypes with MiXCR, one entry per CDR3 protein. The data show tens of thousands of distinct CDR3 sequences, with 9.5% to 15% seen just once and around 4.5% held by the top ten. In germline, CDR1 is LNHNV, CDR2 YYDKDF (reference sequence). V lost 5 bases to trimming and J lost 0 bases; unmatched junction nucleotides: 4. The length of the CDR3 is 15 residues. The TCR sequence derives from an adult who was a healthcare worker with PCR-confirmed SARS-CoV-2 infection or an uninfected control (not recorded which). The V and J genes are TRBV15 and TRBJ2-1, with 7 nucleotides matching TRBD2. Source material: whole blood. The CDR3 loop reads CATSVSGTSYNEQFF. CDR3 DNA: TGTGCCACCAGCGTAAGCGGGACCTCCTACAATGAGCAGTTCTTC.